The 12 T cell receptor beta chains presented below share a single source sample, sequenced in a study of patients and donors after allogeneic stem cell transplantation. One entry per CDR3 protein results from TCRdb running MiXCR on the RT-PCR reads. The sample lists about a million distinct CDR3 sequences, under 20% occurring once. The sequencing sample was made of blood, either unsorted or a sorted T cell fraction (not recorded which). Receptors originate from a human donor who was either an allogeneic HSCT recipient or a stem cell or donor lymphocyte infusion donor (not recorded which). It is not recorded whose cells these are; they may come from a transplant donor.

The chain uses TRBV9 and TRBJ2-3; 11 bases fit TRBD2. Unmatched junction bases numbered 6, after V lost 4 bases and J lost 2 bases. The CDR3 loop spans 16 amino acids. Germline-derived CDR1 and CDR2 are SGDLS and YYNGEE. The CDR3 is CASSPGTSGNTDTQYF. The CDR3 DNA follows: TGTGCCAGCAGCCCGGGGACTAGCGGCAACACAGATACGCAGTATTTT.

This clonotype was seen a handful of times. V is TRBV5-1 and J is TRBJ2-3, with D maybe TRBD1 (6 bases). Germline-derived CDR1 and CDR2 are SGHRS and YFSETQ. V was cut by 4 bases and J by 0 bases, with 15 bases left in between. This CDR3 contains 16 residues. CDR3 nucleotide sequence: TGCGCCAGCAGCACAACCGGGACACGAAGCACAGATACGCAGTATTTT. It is translated as CASSTTGTRSTDTQYF.

The rearrangement links TRBV29-1 to TRBJ2-1; D perhaps matches TRBD1 (5 bases). The germline V gene has CDR1 SQVTM and CDR2 ANQGSEA. This CDR3 is 13 amino acids long. Trimming removed 4 bases at V and 6 bases at J, with 13 bases between. CDR3 residues: CSVAQGQGNEQFF. The CDR3 DNA sequence: TGCAGCGTTGCTCAGGGTCAGGGCAATGAGCAGTTCTTC.

The chain has TRBV20-1 and TRBJ1-5, with 7 bases matching TRBD1. CDR3 size: 16 residues. Germline loops: CDR1 DFQATT, CDR2 SNEGSKA (reference sequence). Germline trimming cut 2 bases from V and 1 base from J; bases unmatched to any gene: 8. The CDR3 DNA reads TGCAGTGCTAGATCCTCGACAGGGAGGAGCAATCAGCCCCAGCATTTT. This sequence encodes CSARSSTGRSNQPQHF.

This clonotype was seen a handful of times. V and J are TRBV7-8 and TRBJ2-1; 8 bases align to TRBD1. This CDR3 region has 18 residues. V trimming: 1 base; J trimming: 1 base; junction bases outside the gene matches: 9. The V gene's germline CDR1 is SGHVS and CDR2 FQNEAQ. The CDR3 nucleotides are TGTGCCAGCAGCTTAGAGACAGGGGCCAGAGGATCCTACAATGAGCAGTTCTTC. This encodes CASSLETGARGSYNEQFF.

This clonotype was seen a handful of times. The chain carries TRBV30 and TRBJ2-1; TRBD2 agrees at 10 bases. From germline, CDR1 is GTSNPN and CDR2 SVGIG (reference sequence). Germline trimming cut 4 bases from V and 4 bases from J; bases unmatched to any gene: 7. This CDR3 is 15 amino acids long. The CDR3 coding sequence is TGTGCCTGGACCTCAGCGGGAGGGTGGTACAATGAGCAGTTCTTC. The encoded protein is CAWTSAGGWYNEQFF.

The chain recombines TRBV7-3 with TRBJ2-7; TRBD2 might be the D (6 bases). The germline V and J ends were trimmed by 2 bases and 6 bases, with 17 bases remaining between them. This CDR3 spans 15 amino acids. CDR1 is SGHTA and CDR2 is FQGTGA in the germline V gene. The CDR3 sequence: CASSLGRRGRSEQYF. The CDR3 DNA reads as TGTGCCAGCAGCTTAGGACGGCGGGGAAGGAGCGAGCAGTACTTC. Full variable domain (rest looked up from reference TRBV7-3 and TRBJ2-7): GAGVSQTPSNKVTEKGKYVELRCDPISGHTALYWYRQSLGQGPEFLIYFQGTGAADDSGLPNDRFFAVRPEGSVSTLKIQRTERGDSAVYLCASSLGRRGRSEQYFGPGTRLTVT.

This clonotype was seen ten or more times. This chain connects TRBV7-8 to TRBJ2-3, with 14 bases that match TRBD2. V lost 4 bases, J lost 3 bases, and 9 bases stayed unmatched. CDR3 length equals 18 residues. CDR1 SGHVS and CDR2 FQNEAQ come from the germline V gene. The CDR3 here is CASSSGTSGSSRTDTQYF. DNA of the CDR3: TGTGCCAGCAGCTCCGGGACTAGCGGGAGCAGTAGAACAGATACGCAGTATTTT.

The rearrangement joins TRBV9 to TRBJ1-2, with D possibly TRBD1 on 6 matching bases. The CDR3 runs 15 residues. Germline values: CDR1 SGDLS, CDR2 YYNGEE. V gave up 0 bases and J gave up 8 bases, with 17 bases separating them. CDR3 loop: CASSVGVQGSGGYTF. Here the CDR3 DNA reads TGTGCCAGCAGCGTAGGAGTACAGGGCTCAGGGGGCTACACCTTC. Complete variable domain (other parts from reference TRBV9 and TRBJ1-2): DSGVTQTPKHLITATGQRVTLRCSPRSGDLSVYWYQQSLDQGLQFLIQYYNGEERAKGNILERFSAQQFPDLHSELNLSSLELGDSALYFCASSVGVQGSGGYTFGSGTRLTVV.

This clonotype was detected only a few times. The J gene is TRBJ2-7, the V gene TRBV10-3; 8 nucleotides align to TRBD1. In germline, CDR1 is ENHRY, CDR2 SYGVKD. This CDR3 region has 14 residues. The V and J ends lost 4 bases and 5 bases, in that order; junction bases with no gene match: 7. The CDR3 protein is CAISAWTGSDEQYF. The CDR3, as DNA: TGTGCCATCAGTGCCTGGACAGGGAGCGACGAGCAGTACTTC.

This clonotype was counted a few times. DNA for the CDR3: TGTGCCAGCAGCCAAGATTTATGGAATTACAATGAGCAGTTCTTC. This codes for CASSQDLWNYNEQFF. This sequence joins TRBV3-1 and TRBJ2-1; no firm D call. Germline CDR1 and CDR2: LGHDT and YNNKEL (reference sequence). Deletions cut 0 bases from V and 4 bases from J, with 10 bases between. The length of the CDR3 is 15 residues.

The chain employs TRBV5-1 and TRBJ2-7; 13 nucleotides line up with TRBD2. With V trimmed by 3 bases and J by 7 bases, 7 bases remained unmatched. The length of the CDR3 is 15 residues. CDR1 SGHRS and CDR2 YFSETQ come from the germline V gene. CDR3 in amino acids: CASSSGTSGILEQYF. The CDR3 DNA follows: TGCGCCAGCAGCTCCGGGACTAGCGGGATCCTGGAGCAGTACTTC.